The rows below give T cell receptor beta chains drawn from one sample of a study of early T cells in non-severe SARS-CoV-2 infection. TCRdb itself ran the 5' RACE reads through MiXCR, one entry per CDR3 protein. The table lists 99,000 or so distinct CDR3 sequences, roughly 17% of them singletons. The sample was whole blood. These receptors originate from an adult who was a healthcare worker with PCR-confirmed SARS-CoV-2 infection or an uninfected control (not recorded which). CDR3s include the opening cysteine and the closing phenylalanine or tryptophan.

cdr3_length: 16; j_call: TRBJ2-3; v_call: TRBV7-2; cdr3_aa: CASSYAGTGKTYTQYF
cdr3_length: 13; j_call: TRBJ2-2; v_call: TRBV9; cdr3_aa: CASSVVMREELFF
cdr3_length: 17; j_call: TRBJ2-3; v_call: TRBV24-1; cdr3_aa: CATSDPGGGKGTDTQYF
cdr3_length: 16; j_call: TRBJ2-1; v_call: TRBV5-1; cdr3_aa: CASSLASGGAANEQFF
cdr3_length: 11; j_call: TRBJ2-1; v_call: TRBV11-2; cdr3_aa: CVVRGGNEQFF
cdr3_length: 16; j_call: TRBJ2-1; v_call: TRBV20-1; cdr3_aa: CSAWTLGRRSYNEQFF
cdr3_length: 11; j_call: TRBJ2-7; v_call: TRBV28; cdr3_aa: CASIFGSEQYF
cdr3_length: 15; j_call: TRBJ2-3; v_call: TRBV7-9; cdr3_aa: CASSSTGPGTDTQYF
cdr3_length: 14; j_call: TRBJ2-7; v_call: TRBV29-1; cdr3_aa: CSVEDPRGPYEQYF
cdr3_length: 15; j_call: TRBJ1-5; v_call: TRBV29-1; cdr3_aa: CSVEMTGGPGQPQHF
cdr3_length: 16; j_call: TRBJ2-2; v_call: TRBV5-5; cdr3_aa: CASSLTSGRYTGELFF
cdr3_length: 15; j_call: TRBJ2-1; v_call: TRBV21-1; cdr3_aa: CASSAQREHYNEQFF
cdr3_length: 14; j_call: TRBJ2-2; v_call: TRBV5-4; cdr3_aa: CASSAGQPGGELFF
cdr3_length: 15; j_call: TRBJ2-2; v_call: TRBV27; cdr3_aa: CASRKGKSNTGELFF
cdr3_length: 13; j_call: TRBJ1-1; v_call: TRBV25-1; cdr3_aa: CASSESANTEAFF
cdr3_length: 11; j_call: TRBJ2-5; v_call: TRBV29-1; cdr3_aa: CSPRTGETQYF
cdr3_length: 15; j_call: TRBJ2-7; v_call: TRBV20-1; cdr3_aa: CSARKLGLAGYEQYF
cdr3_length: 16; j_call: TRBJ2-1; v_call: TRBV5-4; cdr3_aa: CATGLAGLSSYNEQFF
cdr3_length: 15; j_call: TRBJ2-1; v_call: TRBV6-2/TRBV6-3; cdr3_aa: CASSFREGEGNEQFF
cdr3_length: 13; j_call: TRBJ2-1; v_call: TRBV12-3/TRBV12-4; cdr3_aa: CASQPPQGNEQFF
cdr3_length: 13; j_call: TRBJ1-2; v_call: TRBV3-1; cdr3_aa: CASSPDGDYGYTF
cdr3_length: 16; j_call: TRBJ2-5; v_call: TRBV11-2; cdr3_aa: CASSLVATSRQETQYF
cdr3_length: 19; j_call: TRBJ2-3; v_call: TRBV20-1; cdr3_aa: CSARDTRVRDRGPTDTQYF
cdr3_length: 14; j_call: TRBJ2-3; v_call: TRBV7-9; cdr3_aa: CASSLKSDPDTQYF
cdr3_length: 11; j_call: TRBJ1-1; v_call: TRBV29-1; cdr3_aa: CSVLRATEAFF
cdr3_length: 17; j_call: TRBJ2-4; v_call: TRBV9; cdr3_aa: CASSVALGGLAKNIQYF
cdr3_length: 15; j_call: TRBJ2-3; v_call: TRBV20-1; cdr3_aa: CSARDGGARYDTQYF
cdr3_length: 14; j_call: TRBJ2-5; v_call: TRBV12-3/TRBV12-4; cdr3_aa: CASSPGPSGETQYF
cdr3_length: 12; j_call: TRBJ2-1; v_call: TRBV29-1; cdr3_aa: CSVWTSGGEQFF
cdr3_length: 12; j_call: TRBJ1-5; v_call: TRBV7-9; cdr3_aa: CASSSGNQPQHF
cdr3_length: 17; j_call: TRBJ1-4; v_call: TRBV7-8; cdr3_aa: CASSRDRGRVANEKLFF
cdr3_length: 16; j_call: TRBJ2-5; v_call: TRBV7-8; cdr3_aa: CASSPQSLWSGQTQYF